The 10 T cell receptor beta chains below were found in one sample sequenced in a study of cytomegalovirus exposure and HLA in healthy donors. Sequencing used immunoSEQ multiplex PCR; TCRdb keeps in-frame clones, though not all of them. The sample has some 140,000 clones, approximately 84% seen once. The sequenced material came from PBMCs. These receptors were taken from a woman between 25 and 40 years old in good health and CMV-seronegative.

The rearrangement joins TRBV2 to TRBJ2-1; TRBD1 is a possible D gene (6 bases). The CDR3 contains 13 residues. Germline V gives CDR1 SNHLY, CDR2 FYNNEI. V was shortened by 2 bases and J by 6 bases, with 8 bases between the two germline ends. The CDR3, as DNA: TGTGCCAGCAGTGAAAACAGGGTCAATGAGCAGTTCTTC. Translation gives CASSENRVNEQFF.

This sequence joins TRBV11-2 and TRBJ2-7, with TRBD2 as a possible D gene (6 bases). CDR1 and CDR2 from the germline V gene are SGHAT and FQNNGV. V was clipped by 4 bases and J by 6 bases, with 16 bases between them. The CDR3 extends over 14 amino acids. The chain's CDR3 is CASSSRGGRGEQYF. CDR3 DNA sequence: TGTGCCAGCAGCTCGAGGGGAGGTCGAGGCGAGCAGTACTTC.

This sequence joins TRBV18 and TRBJ1-2; 9 bases are shared with TRBD1. Trimming took 1 base from V and 4 from J; bases not matched to a gene: 1. The CDR3 sequence is 14 residues long. Germline assignment: CDR1 KGHSH and CDR2 LQKENI. Written as DNA, the CDR3 is TGTGCCAGCTCACCACAGACAGGGGGCTATGGCTACACCTTC. The encoded protein is CASSPQTGGYGYTF.

This chain uses TRBV5-1 with TRBJ1-4; TRBD1 matches at 7 bases. J gave up 11 bases and V 4 bases, and 8 bases lay outside the gene matches. Germline loops: CDR1 SGHRS, CDR2 YFSETQ. The CDR3 contains 13 residues. CDR3 nucleotides: TGCGCCAGCAGCACGGGACAGTCTTGGAAACTGTTTTTT. Protein product: CASSTGQSWKLFF.

The gene calls are TRBV28 and TRBJ2-7; 7 nucleotides agree with TRBD1. Trimming took 2 bases from V and 3 from J; bases not matched to a gene: 7. The CDR3 spans 15 residues. The germline CDR1 and CDR2 sequences are MDHEN and SYDVKM. For the CDR3, the DNA is TGTGCCAGCAGTTTAAGGAAGGGGGCTGGCTACGAGCAGTACTTC. It is translated as CASSLRKGAGYEQYF.

The gene calls are TRBV6-5 and TRBJ1-3; 7 nucleotides align to TRBD1. CDR3 length: 15 amino acids. The ends lost 3 bases at V and 4 bases at J; junction bases unmatched: 6. The V gene's germline CDR1 is MNHEY and CDR2 SVGAGI. The CDR3 DNA follows: TGTGCCAGCAGTTATGAGGGGGCGGGCGGAAACACCATATATTTT. Protein: CASSYEGAGGNTIYF.

The V call is TRBV9, the J call TRBJ1-1; D is possibly TRBD1 (5 bases). Looked up from germline, CDR1 is SGDLS and CDR2 is YYNGEE. This CDR3 has 14 amino acids. V dropped 2 bases and J dropped 3 bases, with 11 bases sitting between them. CDR3 DNA sequence: TGTGCCAGCAGCGTGGGACTTCGGGACACTGAAGCTTTCTTT. This codes for CASSVGLRDTEAFF.

This clone was detected only a few times. V is TRBV27 and J is TRBJ1-5; a possible D gene is TRBD1 (5 bases). Between the trimmed V and J ends, which lost 2 bases and 5 bases, there was a span of 16 bases. This CDR3 has 16 amino acids. The germline gives CDR1 MNHEY, CDR2 SMNVEV (reference sequence). The CDR3 reads CASSLRAGDGDQPQHF. DNA of the CDR3: TGTGCCAGCAGTTTACGGGCGGGGGATGGTGATCAGCCCCAGCATTTT.

The chain is built from TRBV9 and TRBJ1-6, with D possibly TRBD1 on 5 matching bases. The CDR3 runs to 14 residues. Trimming shortened V by 6 bases and J by 5 bases, and 12 bases separated the two germline ends. Germline CDR1 reads SGDLS; CDR2 reads YYNGEE. The CDR3 DNA reads TGTGCCAGCACCAGGGAGGGAAATAATTCACCCCTCCACTTT. Translated: CASTREGNNSPLHF. Full variable domain (missing parts from reference TRBV9 and TRBJ1-6): DSGVTQTPKHLITATGQRVTLRCSPRSGDLSVYWYQQSLDQGLQFLIQYYNGEERAKGNILERFSAQQFPDLHSELNLSSLELGDSALYFCASTREGNNSPLHFGNGTRLTVT.

The chain carries TRBV15 and TRBJ2-6; 7 bases match TRBD2. Germline CDR1 and CDR2: LNHNV and YYDKDF (reference sequence). V dropped 6 bases and J dropped 1; count of bases not matched to a gene: 3. There are 15 residues in the CDR3. CDR3: CATRGGRSGANVLTF. CDR3 bases: TGTGCCACCAGGGGGGGGAGGTCTGGGGCCAACGTCCTGACTTTC.